What follows are 32 T cell receptor beta chains derived from one specimen sequenced in a study of T-cell reconstitution after alpha-beta-depleted transplantation in children. Unique molecular identifiers were incorporated into the prepared TCRbeta library. TCRdb used MiXCR to reprocess the PCR reads, holding one entry per CDR3 protein. This table has just under 350,000 distinct CDR3 sequences, under 20% appearing once. The starting material was PBMCs, mostly from graft donor cells, obtained 360 days after TCRalphabeta/CD19-depleted stem cell transplant. The receptors derive from a male patient aged 2-10 years who had a stem cell transplant for acute lymphoblastic leukemia, so the T cells may come from the graft donor.

This clonotype was counted between two and nine times. The J gene is TRBJ1-1, the V gene TRBV4-3; D is uncertain. V was pared by 4 bases and J by 4 bases, with 13 bases between. The CDR3 spans 14 residues. CDR1 LGHNA and CDR2 YSLEER come from the germline V gene. The CDR3 here is CASSLLWGGTEAFF. DNA for the CDR3: TGCGCCAGCAGCCTCCTTTGGGGAGGCACTGAAGCTTTCTTT.

This clonotype was seen only a few times. The chain combines TRBV4-3 with TRBJ2-2, with unresolved D. Germline assignment: CDR1 LGHNA and CDR2 YSLEER. The ends were cut back, 0 bases at V and 5 bases at J, with 7 bases in the middle. This CDR3 comprises 14 residues. The DNA for the CDR3 is TGCGCCAGCAGCCAAGAGATGAGGACCGGGGAGCTGTTTTTT. Its protein is CASSQEMRTGELFF.

The rearrangement uses TRBV4-3 and TRBJ2-7, with 7 bases lining up with TRBD1. The CDR3 extends over 14 amino acids. Germline trimming cut 0 bases from V and 6 bases from J; bases unmatched to any gene: 5. Germline CDR1 is LGHNA and CDR2 is YSLEER. The CDR3, as DNA: TGCGCCAGCAGCCAAGAAGGGGGCAGGGGCGAGCAGTACTTC. Its protein is CASSQEGGRGEQYF.

The rearrangement joins TRBV5-5 to TRBJ1-3; D gene ambiguous. In germline, CDR1 is SGHKS, CDR2 YYEKEE (reference sequence). CDR3 length: 15 amino acids. Trimming pared 0 bases from V and 0 bases from J, leaving 7 bases between. The CDR3 DNA reads as TGTGCCAGCAGCTTGGGAGGCCTCTCTGGAAACACCATATATTTT. Residues: CASSLGGLSGNTIYF.

The sample holds many counts of this clonotype. The chain carries TRBV5-1 and TRBJ2-5, with D tentatively TRBD1 (5 bases). V was cut by 1 base and J by 2 bases, with 9 bases left in between. This CDR3 spans 14 amino acids. Germline CDR1 is SGHRS and CDR2 is YFSETQ. For the CDR3, the DNA is TGCGCCAGCAGCTTGACAGGACCTCAAGAGACCCAGTACTTC. Encoded protein: CASSLTGPQETQYF.

The sample holds a few counts of this clonotype. The chain joins TRBV5-6 to TRBJ2-1; 8 bases are a match to TRBD2. Germline V gene lookup returns CDR1 SGHDT and CDR2 YYEEEE. The CDR3 consists of 17 residues. The J segment lost 2 bases and the V segment lost 0 bases, leaving 7 bases of the junction unmatched. The CDR3 here is CASSLGDSGETYNEQFF. CDR3 coding DNA: TGTGCCAGCAGCTTGGGGGATAGCGGGGAGACCTACAATGAGCAGTTCTTC.

The chain carries TRBV7-9 and TRBJ2-7; 8 positions match TRBD2. There are 14 residues in the CDR3. The V gene's germline CDR1 is SEHNR and CDR2 FQNEAQ (reference sequence). V was pared by 5 bases and J by 3 bases, with 6 bases of the junction left unmatched. The DNA of the CDR3 is TGTGCCAGCAGCCATACTAGCGGCAGCTACGAGCAGTACTTC. It yields the protein CASSHTSGSYEQYF.

The sample holds a few counts of this clonotype. J is TRBJ2-7 and V is TRBV4-1; TRBD1 matches 7 bases. V lost 3 bases, J lost 2 bases, and 4 bases stayed unmatched. The CDR3 totals 14 residues. Germline V gives CDR1 MGHRA, CDR2 YSYEKL. In DNA, the CDR3 is TGCGCCAGCAGCCACCTAGACAGGGCCTACGAGCAGTACTTC. Protein sequence: CASSHLDRAYEQYF.

This clonotype turned up a few times. The chain employs TRBV12-3 or TRBV12-4 and TRBJ2-7, with 7 bases matching TRBD2. The ends lost 1 base at V and 3 bases at J; junction bases unmatched: 6. The CDR3 loop spans 15 amino acids. CDR3 in amino acids: CASSLGGTTFYEQYF. CDR3 DNA sequence: TGTGCCAGCAGTTTAGGGGGGACTACCTTCTACGAGCAGTACTTC.

The chain combines TRBV4-3 with TRBJ2-5; D gene unclear. Trimming pared 0 bases from V and 2 bases from J, leaving 10 bases between. There are 15 residues in the CDR3. In germline, CDR1 is LGHNA, CDR2 YSLEER. The CDR3 here is CASSQDVLDQETQYF. The CDR3 DNA reads TGCGCCAGCAGCCAAGATGTGTTAGATCAAGAGACCCAGTACTTC.

In its sample, this clonotype was seen a few times. The chain carries TRBV4-1 and TRBJ2-2, with D possibly TRBD1 on 6 matching bases. The length of the CDR3 is 15 residues. V was clipped by 3 bases and J by 1 base, with 9 bases between them. Germline CDR1 is MGHRA and CDR2 is YSYEKL. CDR3 amino acids: CASSHRGQNTGELFF. Here the CDR3 DNA reads TGCGCCAGCAGCCACAGGGGCCAGAACACCGGGGAGCTGTTTTTT.

This clonotype has a handful of counts. The chain links TRBV10-3 to TRBJ2-1; D is unresolved. V shed 2 bases and J shed 12 bases, with 14 bases lying between them. Looked up from germline, CDR1 is ENHRY and CDR2 is SYGVKD. CDR3 size: 13 residues. CDR3 protein: CAISENKQRAQFF. The DNA of the CDR3 is TGTGCCATCAGTGAGAATAAACAGCGCGCGCAGTTCTTC.

This clonotype appeared a few times. The rearrangement links TRBV7-3 to TRBJ2-1; tentatively, D is TRBD1 (6 bases). The V end was cut by 0 bases, the J end by 3 bases, with 9 bases between. CDR1 SGHTA and CDR2 FQGTGA come from the germline V gene. This CDR3 is built from 15 residues. CDR3 sequence reads: CASSLTGAGYNEQFF. CDR3 nucleotides: TGTGCCAGCAGCTTAACGGGGGCAGGCTACAATGAGCAGTTCTTC. Full variable domain (outside the CDR3, taken from reference TRBV7-3 and TRBJ2-1): GAGVSQTPSNKVTEKGKYVELRCDPISGHTALYWYRQSLGQGPEFLIYFQGTGAADDSGLPNDRFFAVRPEGSVSTLKIQRTERGDSAVYLCASSLTGAGYNEQFFGPGTRLTVL.

This clonotype has at least ten counts. The chain is built from TRBV20-1 and TRBJ1-1; maybe TRBD1 (6 bases). CDR1 and CDR2 (germline): DFQATT, SNEGSKA (reference sequence). The CDR3 contains 11 residues. The V end was cut by 6 bases, the J end by 13 bases, with 18 bases between. As DNA, the CDR3 is TGCAGTGCAACAGGGTTATCGAATGATTTCTTT. Its protein product is CSATGLSNDFF.

This clonotype was seen many times. The gene calls are TRBV29-1 and TRBJ2-2; no definite D call. CDR3 size: 12 residues. Germline CDR1 is SQVTM and CDR2 is ANQGSEA. V was cut by 7 bases and J by 5 bases, with 11 bases left in between. CDR3 region: CSAVDWTGELFF. CDR3 coding DNA: TGCAGCGCCGTCGATTGGACCGGGGAGCTGTTTTTT.

Ten or more counts support this clonotype. V is TRBV10-2 and J is TRBJ2-5; D is undetermined. CDR1 is WSHSY, CDR2 SAAADI, per germline. Trimming took off 2 bases at V and 5 bases at J, with 6 bases between the two ends. CDR3 length: 12 amino acids. CDR3 protein: CASSEGRETQYF. In DNA, the CDR3 is TGCGCCAGCAGTGAGGGGCGGGAGACCCAGTACTTC.

V is TRBV20-1 and J is TRBJ2-1; 11 bases align to TRBD2. The CDR3 contains 14 residues. Germline loops: CDR1 DFQATT, CDR2 SNEGSKA (reference sequence). V trimming: 4 bases; J trimming: 9 bases; junction bases outside the gene matches: 8. The CDR3 region is CSATPGLAELEQFF. CDR3 bases: TGCAGTGCTACGCCGGGACTAGCGGAGCTTGAGCAGTTCTTC.

This clonotype was picked up a small number of times. The V gene is TRBV4-3, the J gene TRBJ2-3; 8 bases align to TRBD2. V was clipped by 2 bases and J by 0 bases; unmatched bases: 10. Germline V CDR1 and CDR2: LGHNA, YSLEER. This CDR3 spans 18 amino acids. The CDR3 DNA reads TGCGCCAGCAGCCAAAGGCCCCACCTAGCGGGTAGCACAGATACGCAGTATTTT. Protein sequence: CASSQRPHLAGSTDTQYF.

This clonotype appeared a few times. The junction and the germline gene differ at one end; a read error may be behind it. This chain uses TRBV7-7 with TRBJ2-3; TRBD2 matches at 8 bases. There are 16 residues in the CDR3. The germline CDR1 and CDR2 sequences are SSHAT and FNYEAQ (reference sequence). This CDR3 is CASTASREGRGDTQYF. For the CDR3, the DNA is TGTGCTAGCACCGCGTCACGGGAGGGCCGGGGAGATACGCAGTATTTT. Full variable domain (missing parts from reference TRBV7-7 and TRBJ2-3): GAGVSQSPRYKVTKRGQDVTLRCDPISSHATLYWYQQALGQGPEFLTYFNYEAQPDKSGLPSDRFSAERPEGSISTLTIQRTEQRDSAMYRCASTASREGRGDTQYFGPGTRLTVL.

This clonotype was counted between two and nine times. The genes are TRBV6-5 and TRBJ2-3; 8 positions match TRBD2. Per germline, CDR1 MNHEY and CDR2 SVGAGI. The CDR3 is 11 residues long. V dropped 6 bases and J dropped 11; count of bases not matched to a gene: 4. The CDR3 coding sequence is TGTGCCAGCAGCTTAGCGGGGAGGCAGTATTTT. Its translation is CASSLAGRQYF.

The rearrangement joins TRBV28 to TRBJ1-1; D may be TRBD1 (6 bases). The ends were cut back, 8 bases at V and 4 bases at J, with 14 bases in the middle. Germline loops: CDR1 MDHEN, CDR2 SYDVKM. CDR3 length equals 13 residues. The CDR3 nucleotides read TGTGCCAGCCGCGGGGGCGCGGGCACTGAAGCTTTCTTT. This sequence encodes CASRGGAGTEAFF.

The chain links TRBV20-1 to TRBJ2-5; D is possibly TRBD1 (5 bases). Germline assignment: CDR1 DFQATT and CDR2 SNEGSKA (reference sequence). V lost 7 bases, J lost 3 bases, and 21 bases lay in between. There are 15 residues in the CDR3. This CDR3 reads CSVYTQGRAKETQYF. CDR3 nucleotide sequence: TGCAGTGTTTATACCCAGGGAAGGGCCAAAGAGACCCAGTACTTC.

The chain carries TRBV20-1 and TRBJ2-3; TRBD1 might be the D (5 bases). Germline V gives CDR1 DFQATT, CDR2 SNEGSKA (reference sequence). Trimming cost V 3 bases and J 0 bases, with 16 bases left between them. CDR3 length: 16 amino acids. The CDR3 nucleotides read TGCAGTGCTAGCCGACGACAGTTCGCTAGCACAGATACGCAGTATTTT. It yields the protein CSASRRQFASTDTQYF.

The chain carries TRBV5-1 and TRBJ2-7, with 9 bases fitting TRBD2. The V segment lost 0 bases and the J segment 2 bases; nucleotides outside the gene matches: 6. Germline values: CDR1 SGHRS, CDR2 YFSETQ. This CDR3 has 16 residues. In DNA form, the CDR3 reads TGCGCCAGCAGCTTGGCCAGCGGGAGGACTACCTACGAGCAGTACTTC. Encoded protein: CASSLASGRTTYEQYF.

This clonotype was seen repeatedly, ten times or more. The chain links TRBV9 to TRBJ2-3, with TRBD2 matching 10 bases. V shed 4 bases, J shed 6 bases, and the junction held 11 bases outside the gene matches. CDR1 and CDR2 from the germline V gene are SGDLS and YYNGEE. This CDR3 is 16 amino acids long. Here the CDR3 DNA reads TGTGCCAGCAGCCCATGGACTAGCGGAATTGGGGATACGCAGTATTTT. Translated: CASSPWTSGIGDTQYF.

The gene calls are TRBV10-1 and TRBJ1-5; D remains unclear. V was trimmed by 4 bases and J by 4 bases, leaving 8 bases between them. This CDR3 spans 13 amino acids. The germline gives CDR1 WNHNN, CDR2 SYGVQD (reference sequence). In DNA, the CDR3 is TGCGCCAGCAGTGGTAGCCCTAATCAGCCCCAGCATTTT. Its translation is CASSGSPNQPQHF.

This clonotype was counted many times. This rearrangement joins TRBV20-1 to TRBJ2-7; the match to TRBD1 covers 9 bases. Germline lookup yields CDR1 DFQATT and CDR2 SNEGSKA (reference sequence). The ends lost 2 bases at V and 2 bases at J; junction bases unmatched: 7. The CDR3 covers 15 residues. CDR3: CSARSTGTGTYEQYF. The CDR3, as DNA: TGCAGTGCTAGAAGCACCGGGACAGGGACCTACGAGCAGTACTTC.

The rearrangement joins TRBV12-3 or TRBV12-4 to TRBJ1-2, with 10 bases aligning to TRBD1. The CDR3 contains 14 residues. Trimming took 5 bases from V and 7 from J; bases not matched to a gene: 7. The CDR3 region is CASSPKGQGIGYTF. The CDR3 DNA reads TGTGCCAGCAGTCCCAAGGGACAGGGGATTGGCTACACCTTC.

The table lists this clonotype with many counts. The chain employs TRBV5-6 and TRBJ1-1; D call uncertain. V lost 0 bases and J lost 0, with 9 bases in between. The CDR3 runs 15 residues. The germline gives CDR1 SGHDT, CDR2 YYEEEE. The CDR3 region has the DNA TGTGCCAGCAGCTTGGTGGGCAACATGAACACTGAAGCTTTCTTT. Its translation: CASSLVGNMNTEAFF.

This clonotype turned up a few times. The chain has TRBV7-6 and TRBJ2-3; D may be TRBD1 (6 bases). Trimming left V 4 bases short and J 4 bases short, with 24 bases between. Germline V CDR1 and CDR2: SGHVS, FNYEAQ. CDR3 size: 18 residues. CDR3 in amino acids: CASSSRSGHPMVPDTQYF. The CDR3, as DNA: TGTGCCAGCAGCTCCCGATCGGGACACCCCATGGTACCAGATACGCAGTATTTT.

The chain joins TRBV4-3 to TRBJ1-2; 7 bases are shared with TRBD1. CDR3 length equals 16 residues. Germline loops: CDR1 LGHNA, CDR2 YSLEER. With V trimmed by 0 bases and J by 7 bases, 11 bases remained unmatched. The CDR3 DNA reads as TGCGCCAGCAGCCAAGAAGCGCTGACAGGGCGGCGTGGCTACACCTTC. Translation gives CASSQEALTGRRGYTF.

The chain links TRBV12-3 or TRBV12-4 to TRBJ2-5; TRBD1 or TRBD2 may be the D gene (5 bases each). V was trimmed by 5 bases and J by 5 bases, leaving 15 bases between them. The CDR3 spans 14 residues. The CDR3, as DNA: TGTGCCAGCAGTCTGGGACGGGGATGGGAGACCCAGTACTTC. Protein product: CASSLGRGWETQYF.